Following are 5 T cell receptor beta chains from one sample sequenced in a study of CD8+CD57+ T cells in acquired aplastic anemia. According to the study, genomic DNA was the template for TCR beta VDJ and CDR3 profiling. One entry per CDR3 protein results from TCRdb running MiXCR on the reads. The data contain fewer than 70,000 distinct CDR3 sequences, 54% of them singletons. Sequenced: sorted CD4+, CD8+, or CD8+CD57+ T cells (not recorded which) from PBMCs. The receptor source for this set is a human donor in good health, serving as a control.

The chain links TRBV19 to TRBJ1-1; D gene unclear. The ends were cut back, 11 bases at V and 0 bases at J, with 7 bases in the middle. CDR3 size: 11 residues. CDR1 is LNHDA and CDR2 is SQIVND in the germline V gene (reference sequence). This CDR3 reads CADRLNTEAFF. CDR3 in DNA: TGTGCCGATAGATTGAACACTGAAGCTTTCTTT.

There are a few counts of this clonotype. CDR3 residues: CSVDGTREGNTIYF. The CDR3 coding sequence is TGCAGCGTGGATGGGACACGGGAAGGAAACACCATATATTTT. V is TRBV29-1 and J is TRBJ1-3; a weak D match, TRBD1 (6 bases). In germline, CDR1 is SQVTM, CDR2 ANQGSEA. Between the trimmed V and J ends, which lost 6 bases and 4 bases, there was a span of 16 bases. This CDR3 is built from 14 residues.

The chain uses TRBV9 and TRBJ2-7, with no clear D. The germline V gene encodes CDR1 SGDLS and CDR2 YYNGEE. CDR3 size: 14 residues. V was cut by 4 bases and J by 4 bases, with 15 bases left in between. CDR3 nucleotides: TGTGCCAGCAGCAGTACGGGCTCTCTTTACGAGCAGTACTTC. Translated: CASSSTGSLYEQYF.

The J gene is TRBJ2-7, the V gene TRBV15; possibly TRBD1 for D (6 bases). There are 14 residues in the CDR3. CDR1 and CDR2 (germline): LNHNV, YYDKDF (reference sequence). Trimming removed 1 base at V and 2 bases at J, with 9 bases between. This CDR3 is CATSRGTEPYEQYF. Here the CDR3 DNA reads TGTGCCACCAGCAGAGGGACAGAGCCCTACGAGCAGTACTTC. The complete variable domain, with remaining parts taken from reference TRBV15 and TRBJ2-7, reads DAMVIQNPRYQVTQFGKPVTLSCSQTLNHNVMYWYQQKSSQAPKLLFHYYDKDFNNEADTPDNFQSRRPNTSFCFLDIRSPGLGDTAMYLCATSRGTEPYEQYFGPGTRLTVT.

This clonotype has ten or more counts. This chain links TRBV4-1 with TRBJ1-3, with D uncertain. The CDR3 consists of 13 residues. V lost 4 bases, J lost 8 bases, and 12 bases lay in between. Per germline, CDR1 MGHRA and CDR2 YSYEKL. The CDR3, as DNA: TGCGCCAGCAGCCGAAAACATGGGGACACCATATATTTT. It translates to CASSRKHGDTIYF.